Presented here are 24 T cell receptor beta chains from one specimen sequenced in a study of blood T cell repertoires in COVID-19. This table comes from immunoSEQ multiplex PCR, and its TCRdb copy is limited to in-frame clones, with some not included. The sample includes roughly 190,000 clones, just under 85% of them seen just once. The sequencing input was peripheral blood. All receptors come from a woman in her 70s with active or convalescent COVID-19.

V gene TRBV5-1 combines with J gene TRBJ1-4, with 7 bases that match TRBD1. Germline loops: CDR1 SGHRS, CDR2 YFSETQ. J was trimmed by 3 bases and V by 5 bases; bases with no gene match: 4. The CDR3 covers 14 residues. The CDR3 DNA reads TGCGCCAGCAGGACAGGGCGGGCTAATGAAAAACTGTTTTTT. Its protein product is CASRTGRANEKLFF.

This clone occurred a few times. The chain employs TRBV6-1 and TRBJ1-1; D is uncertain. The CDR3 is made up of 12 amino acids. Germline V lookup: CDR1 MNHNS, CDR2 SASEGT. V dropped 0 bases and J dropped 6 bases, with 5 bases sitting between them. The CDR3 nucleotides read TGTGCCAGCAGTGAAGCGTATCCTGAAGCTTTCTTT. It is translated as CASSEAYPEAFF.

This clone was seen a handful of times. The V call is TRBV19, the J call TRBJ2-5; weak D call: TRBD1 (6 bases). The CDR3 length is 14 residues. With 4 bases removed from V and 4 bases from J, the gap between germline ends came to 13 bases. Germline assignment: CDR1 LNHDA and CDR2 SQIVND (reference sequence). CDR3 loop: CASSTTGSLETQYF. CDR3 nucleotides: TGTGCCAGTAGTACGACAGGTTCCCTAGAGACCCAGTACTTC.

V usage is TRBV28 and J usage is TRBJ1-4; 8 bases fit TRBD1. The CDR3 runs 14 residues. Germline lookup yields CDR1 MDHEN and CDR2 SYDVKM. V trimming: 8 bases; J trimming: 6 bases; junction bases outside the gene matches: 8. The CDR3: CASEGDRLHEKLFF. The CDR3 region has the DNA TGTGCCAGCGAGGGGGACAGGCTCCATGAAAAACTGTTTTTT. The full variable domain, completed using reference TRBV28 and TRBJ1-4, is DVKVTQSSRYLVKRTGEKVFLECVQDMDHENMFWYRQDPGLGLRLIYFSYDVKMKEKGDIPEGYSVSREKKERFSLILESASTNQTSMYLCASEGDRLHEKLFFGSGTQLSVL.

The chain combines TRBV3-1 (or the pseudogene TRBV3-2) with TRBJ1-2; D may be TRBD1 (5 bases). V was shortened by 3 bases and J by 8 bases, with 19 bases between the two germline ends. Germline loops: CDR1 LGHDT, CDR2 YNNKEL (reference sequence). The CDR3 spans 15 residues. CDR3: CASSQTGGGPGGYTF. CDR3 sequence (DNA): TGTGCCAGCAGCCAGACCGGCGGGGGACCGGGCGGCTACACCTTC.

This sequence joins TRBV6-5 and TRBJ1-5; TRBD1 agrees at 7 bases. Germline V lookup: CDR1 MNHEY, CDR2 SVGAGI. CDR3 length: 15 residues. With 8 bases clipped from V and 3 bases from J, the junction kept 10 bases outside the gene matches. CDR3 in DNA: TGTGCCAGCGCCCCCGACAGGGTCTACAATCAGCCCCAGCATTTT. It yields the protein CASAPDRVYNQPQHF.

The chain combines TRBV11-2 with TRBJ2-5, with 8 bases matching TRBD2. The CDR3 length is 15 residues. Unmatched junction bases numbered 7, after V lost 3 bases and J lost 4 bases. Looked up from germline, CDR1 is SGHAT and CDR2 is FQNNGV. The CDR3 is CASSFDGRASETQYF. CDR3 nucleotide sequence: TGTGCCAGCAGCTTTGACGGGAGGGCCTCAGAGACCCAGTACTTC.

The CDR3 spells CASSFQNTMNTEAFF. As DNA, the CDR3 is TGCGCCAGCAGCTTCCAGAATACCATGAACACTGAAGCTTTCTTT. The chain joins TRBV5-1 to TRBJ1-1; D uncertain. The CDR3 extends over 15 amino acids. CDR1 and CDR2 from the germline V gene are SGHRS and YFSETQ. V was trimmed by 2 bases and J by 0 bases, leaving 11 bases between them.

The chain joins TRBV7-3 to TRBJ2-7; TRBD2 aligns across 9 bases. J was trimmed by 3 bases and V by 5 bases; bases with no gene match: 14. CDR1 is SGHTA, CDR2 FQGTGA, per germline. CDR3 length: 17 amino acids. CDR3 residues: CASSPRGGRAVYYEQYF. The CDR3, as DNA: TGTGCCAGCAGCCCTAGGGGCGGGAGGGCCGTTTACTACGAGCAGTACTTC.

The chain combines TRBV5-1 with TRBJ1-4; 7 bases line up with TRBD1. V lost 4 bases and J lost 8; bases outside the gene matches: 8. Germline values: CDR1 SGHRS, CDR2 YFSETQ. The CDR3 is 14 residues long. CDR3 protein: CASSGGQGVEKLFF. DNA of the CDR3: TGCGCCAGCAGCGGGGGGCAGGGGGTCGAAAAACTGTTTTTT.

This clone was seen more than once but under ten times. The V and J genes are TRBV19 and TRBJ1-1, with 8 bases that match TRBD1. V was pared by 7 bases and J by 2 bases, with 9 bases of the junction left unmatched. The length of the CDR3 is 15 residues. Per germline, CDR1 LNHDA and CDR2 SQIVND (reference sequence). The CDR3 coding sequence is TGTGCCAGTACCAGGGGGCTTCGGGGAAACACTGAAGCTTTCTTT. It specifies CASTRGLRGNTEAFF.

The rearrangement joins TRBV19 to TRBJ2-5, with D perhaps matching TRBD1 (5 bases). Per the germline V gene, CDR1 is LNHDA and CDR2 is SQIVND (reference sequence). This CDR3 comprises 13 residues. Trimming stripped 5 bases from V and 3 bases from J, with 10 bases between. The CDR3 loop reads CASSVTGEETQYF. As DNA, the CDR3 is TGTGCCAGTAGTGTCACAGGAGAAGAGACCCAGTACTTC. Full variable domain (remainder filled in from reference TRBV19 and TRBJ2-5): DGGITQSPKYLFRKEGQNVTLSCEQNLNHDAMYWYRQDPGQGLRLIYYSQIVNDFQKGDIAEGYSVSREKKESFPLTVTSAQKNPTAFYLCASSVTGEETQYFGPGTRLLVL.

The chain's CDR3 is CASSSRTVSQPQHF. Here the CDR3 DNA reads TGTGCCAGCAGTTCAAGGACTGTTTCTCAGCCCCAGCATTTT. The chain uses TRBV28 and TRBJ1-5; D gene ambiguous. Germline loops: CDR1 MDHEN, CDR2 SYDVKM. The CDR3 has 14 residues. The V end was cut by 4 bases, the J end by 6 bases, with 13 bases between.

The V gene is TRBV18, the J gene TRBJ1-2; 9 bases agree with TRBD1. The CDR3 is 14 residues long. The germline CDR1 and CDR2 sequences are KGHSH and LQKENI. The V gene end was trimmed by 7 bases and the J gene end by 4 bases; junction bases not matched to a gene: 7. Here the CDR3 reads CASWTGESGYGYTF. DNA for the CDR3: TGTGCCAGCTGGACAGGGGAAAGCGGCTATGGCTACACCTTC.

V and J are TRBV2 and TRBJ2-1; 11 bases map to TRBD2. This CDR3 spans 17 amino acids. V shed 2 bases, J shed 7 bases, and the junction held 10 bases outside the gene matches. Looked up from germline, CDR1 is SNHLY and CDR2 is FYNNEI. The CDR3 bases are TGTGCCAGCAGTGAATACCGGGTACTAGCGGGAGAAAATGAGCAGTTCTTC. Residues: CASSEYRVLAGENEQFF.

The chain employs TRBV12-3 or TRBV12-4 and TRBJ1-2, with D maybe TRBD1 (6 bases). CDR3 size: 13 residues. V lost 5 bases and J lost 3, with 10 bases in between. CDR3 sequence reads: CASSLDSHYGYTF. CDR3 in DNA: TGTGCCAGCAGTCTGGACAGCCACTATGGCTACACCTTC.

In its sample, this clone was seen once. CDR3 nucleotide sequence: TGTGCCAGCAGCTCCGGGACTAGCGGGAGCTCCTACAATGAGCAGTTCTTC. This encodes CASSSGTSGSSYNEQFF. The chain carries TRBV13 and TRBJ2-1, with TRBD2 matching 14 bases. The germline V gene has CDR1 PRHDT and CDR2 FYEKMQ (reference sequence). V dropped 4 bases and J dropped 0; count of bases not matched to a gene: 2. This CDR3 comprises 17 residues.

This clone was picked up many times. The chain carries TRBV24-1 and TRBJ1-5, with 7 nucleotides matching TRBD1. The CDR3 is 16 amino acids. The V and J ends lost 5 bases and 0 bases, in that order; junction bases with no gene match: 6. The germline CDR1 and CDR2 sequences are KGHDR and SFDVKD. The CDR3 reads CATSAGTGDSNQPQHF. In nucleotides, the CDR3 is TGTGCCACCAGTGCCGGCACAGGGGATAGCAATCAGCCCCAGCATTTT.

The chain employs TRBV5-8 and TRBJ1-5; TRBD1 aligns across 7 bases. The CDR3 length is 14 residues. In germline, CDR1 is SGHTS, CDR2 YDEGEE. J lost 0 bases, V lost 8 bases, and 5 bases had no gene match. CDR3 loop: CASWDSASNQPQHF. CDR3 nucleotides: TGTGCCAGTTGGGACAGCGCTAGCAATCAGCCCCAGCATTTT.

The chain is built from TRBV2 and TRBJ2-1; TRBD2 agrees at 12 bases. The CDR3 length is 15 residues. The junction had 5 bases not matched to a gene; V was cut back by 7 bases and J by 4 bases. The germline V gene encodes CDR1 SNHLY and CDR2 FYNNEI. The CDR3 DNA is TGTGCCAGCACCCGACTAGCGGGAGCTTACAATGAGCAGTTCTTC. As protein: CASTRLAGAYNEQFF.

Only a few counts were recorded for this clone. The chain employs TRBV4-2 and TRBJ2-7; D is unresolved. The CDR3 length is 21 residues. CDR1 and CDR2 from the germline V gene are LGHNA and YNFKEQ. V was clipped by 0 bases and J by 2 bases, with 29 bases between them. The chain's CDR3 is CASSQDPSKVLRKLGAYEQYF. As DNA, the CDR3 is TGTGCCAGCAGCCAAGACCCTTCCAAGGTTCTCAGGAAATTAGGCGCCTACGAGCAGTACTTC.

The CDR3 DNA is TGTGCCAGTAGTATCCCACAGGGGGCGAACTATGGCTACACCTTC. Translating gives CASSIPQGANYGYTF. V and J are TRBV19 and TRBJ1-2; 9 bases align to TRBD1. The CDR3 has 15 amino acids. Germline lookup yields CDR1 LNHDA and CDR2 SQIVND (reference sequence). V was pared by 3 bases and J by 2 bases, with 4 bases of the junction left unmatched.

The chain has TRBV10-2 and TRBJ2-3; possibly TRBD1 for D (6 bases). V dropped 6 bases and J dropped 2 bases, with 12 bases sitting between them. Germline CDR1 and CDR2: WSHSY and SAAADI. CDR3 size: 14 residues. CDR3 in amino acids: CASRRAGDTDTQYF. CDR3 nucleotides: TGCGCCAGCAGGCGGGCAGGGGACACAGATACGCAGTATTTT.

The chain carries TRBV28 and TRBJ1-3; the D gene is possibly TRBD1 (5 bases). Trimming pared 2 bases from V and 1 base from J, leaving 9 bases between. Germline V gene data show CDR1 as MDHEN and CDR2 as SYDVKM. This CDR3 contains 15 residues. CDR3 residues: CASSLKGASGNTIYF. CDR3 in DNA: TGTGCCAGCAGTTTAAAAGGGGCATCTGGAAACACCATATATTTT.